Presented here are 9 T cell receptor beta chains from one specimen sequenced in a study of cytomegalovirus exposure and HLA in healthy donors. A multiplex PCR was run with 60 Vbeta primers and 13 Jbeta primers. Sequencing used immunoSEQ multiplex PCR; TCRdb keeps in-frame clones, though not all of them. Of fewer than 250,000 clones in the sample, roughly 80% were seen once. The material sequenced was PBMCs. The receptors stem from a man aged 30 to 39 in good health and CMV-seronegative.

The CDR3 DNA is TGCGCCAGCAGTGAGAGACCTCATCGCGGTCAGCCCCAGCATTTT. The encoded protein is CASSERPHRGQPQHF. V usage is TRBV10-2 and J usage is TRBJ1-5, with D unresolved. The CDR3 consists of 15 residues. With 2 bases removed from V and 6 bases from J, the gap between germline ends came to 14 bases. Germline V gives CDR1 WSHSY, CDR2 SAAADI.

The chain employs TRBV16 and TRBJ1-1; perhaps TRBD1 as D (6 bases). V was shortened by 5 bases and J by 1 base, with 8 bases between the two germline ends. Germline lookup yields CDR1 KGHSY and CDR2 FQNENV. This CDR3 is 13 amino acids long. CDR3 in amino acids: CASSLDRNTEAFF. The DNA of the CDR3 is TGTGCCAGCAGCTTGGACAGGAACACTGAAGCTTTCTTT.

This clone was detected only a few times. The V gene is TRBV27, the J gene TRBJ2-3; TRBD1 aligns across 11 bases. Trimming cost V 7 bases and J 3 bases; bases outside gene matches: 15. Germline V gives CDR1 MNHEY, CDR2 SMNVEV (reference sequence). The CDR3 is 18 residues long. As DNA, the CDR3 is TGTGCCAGCAACCTTCGTCTTCCGGGACAGGGGGGAACAGATACGCAGTATTTT. Translation gives CASNLRLPGQGGTDTQYF.

V and J are TRBV7-6 and TRBJ2-3; a weak D match, TRBD2 (6 bases). Deletions cut 4 bases from V and 5 bases from J, with 16 bases between. The CDR3 is 15 residues long. The germline gives CDR1 SGHVS, CDR2 FNYEAQ. The CDR3 region has the DNA TGTGCCAGCAGCTCGGGAGTGGGGCGACGAGATACGCAGTATTTT. Its protein product is CASSSGVGRRDTQYF. The variable domain in full, completed from reference TRBV7-6 and TRBJ2-3, reads GAGVSQSPRYKVTKRGQDVALRCDPISGHVSLYWYRQALGQGPEFLTYFNYEAQQDKSGLPNDRFSAERPEGSISTLTIQRTEQRDSAMYRCASSSGVGRRDTQYFGPGTRLTVL.

A single count supports this clone. The CDR3, as DNA: TGTGCCAGCACCCCGAACTTATCTGGAAACACCATATATTTT. Amino acid sequence: CASTPNLSGNTIYF. The chain couples TRBV2 to TRBJ1-3, with D unresolved. Germline-derived CDR1 and CDR2 are SNHLY and FYNNEI. This CDR3 spans 14 amino acids. The V end was cut by 7 bases, the J end by 1 base, with 11 bases between. Combining the CDR3 with reference TRBV2 and TRBJ1-3 gives the whole variable domain EPEVTQTPSHQVTQMGQEVILRCVPISNHLYFYWYRQILGQKVEFLVSFYNNEISEKSEIFDDQFSVERPDGSNFTLKIRSTKLEDSAMYFCASTPNLSGNTIYFGEGSWLTVV.

The chain joins TRBV5-5 to TRBJ2-7; possibly TRBD1 for D (5 bases). The V and J ends lost 4 bases and 0 bases respectively, with 23 bases between them. The CDR3 is 18 residues long. CDR1 is SGHKS, CDR2 YYEKEE, per germline (reference sequence). Written as DNA, the CDR3 is TGTGCCAGCAGCCTATCAGGGCAAACAAGCCCTAGCTCCTACGAGCAGTACTTC. This sequence encodes CASSLSGQTSPSSYEQYF.

The CDR3 reads CASSDGPRSREAKNIQYF. CDR3 DNA sequence: TGTGCCAGCAGTGACGGACCCAGAAGCCGGGAAGCCAAAAACATTCAGTACTTC. This rearrangement joins TRBV2 to TRBJ2-4, with D maybe TRBD2 (5 bases). V was cut by 3 bases and J by 0 bases, with 18 bases left in between. The CDR3 has 18 residues. Germline loops: CDR1 SNHLY, CDR2 FYNNEI. Filled out from reference TRBV2 and TRBJ2-4, the complete variable domain reads EPEVTQTPSHQVTQMGQEVILRCVPISNHLYFYWYRQILGQKVEFLVSFYNNEISEKSEIFDDQFSVERPDGSNFTLKIRSTKLEDSAMYFCASSDGPRSREAKNIQYFGAGTRLSVL.

V is TRBV5-6 and J is TRBJ2-2, with D tentatively TRBD1 (5 bases). The V and J ends lost 0 bases and 2 bases respectively, with 20 bases between them. This CDR3 has 19 amino acids. In germline, CDR1 is SGHDT, CDR2 YYEEEE. As DNA, the CDR3 is TGTGCCAGCAGCTTGGATGGCAGGGTCACCCTGTTTAACACCGGGGAGCTGTTTTTT. This codes for CASSLDGRVTLFNTGELFF.

The rearrangement joins TRBV4-1 to TRBJ1-4, with D unresolved. This CDR3 is 18 amino acids long. V gave up 0 bases and J gave up 2 bases, with 16 bases separating them. Looked up from germline, CDR1 is MGHRA and CDR2 is YSYEKL. The CDR3 protein is CASSQDSRGVGTNEKLFF. The CDR3, as DNA: TGCGCCAGCAGCCAAGATTCCCGGGGAGTGGGCACTAATGAAAAACTGTTTTTT.